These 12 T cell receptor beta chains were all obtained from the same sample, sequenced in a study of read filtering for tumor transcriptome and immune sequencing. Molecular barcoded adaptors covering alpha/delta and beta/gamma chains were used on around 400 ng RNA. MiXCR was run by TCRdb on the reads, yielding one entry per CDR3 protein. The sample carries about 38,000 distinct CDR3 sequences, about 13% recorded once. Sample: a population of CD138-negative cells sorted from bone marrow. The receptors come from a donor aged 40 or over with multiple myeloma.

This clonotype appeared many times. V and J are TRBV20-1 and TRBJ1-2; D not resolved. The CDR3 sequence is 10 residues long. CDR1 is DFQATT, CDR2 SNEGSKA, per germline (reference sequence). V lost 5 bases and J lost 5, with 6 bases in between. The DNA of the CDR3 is TGCAGTGCTTTCCAGTATGGCTACACCTTC. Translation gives CSAFQYGYTF.

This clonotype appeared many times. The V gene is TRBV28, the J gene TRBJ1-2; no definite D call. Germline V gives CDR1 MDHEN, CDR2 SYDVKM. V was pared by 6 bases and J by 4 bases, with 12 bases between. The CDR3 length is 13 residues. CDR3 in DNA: TGTGCCAGCAGCTCCTTGGGGTCCTATGGCTACACCTTC. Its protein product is CASSSLGSYGYTF.

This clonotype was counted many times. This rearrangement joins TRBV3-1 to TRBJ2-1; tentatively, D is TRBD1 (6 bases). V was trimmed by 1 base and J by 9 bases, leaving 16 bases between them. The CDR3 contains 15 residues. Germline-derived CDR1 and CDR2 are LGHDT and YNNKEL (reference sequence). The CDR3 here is CASSQVPQGQLEQFF. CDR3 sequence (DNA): TGTGCCAGCAGCCAAGTCCCTCAGGGGCAGCTTGAGCAGTTCTTC.

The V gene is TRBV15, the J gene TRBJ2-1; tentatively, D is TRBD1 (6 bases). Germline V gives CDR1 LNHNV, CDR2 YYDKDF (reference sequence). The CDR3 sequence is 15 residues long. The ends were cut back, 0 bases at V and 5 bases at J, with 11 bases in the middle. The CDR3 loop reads CATSRESDRDNEQFF. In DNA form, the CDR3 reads TGTGCCACCAGCAGAGAGTCGGACAGAGACAATGAGCAGTTCTTC. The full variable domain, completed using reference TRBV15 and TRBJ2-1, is DAMVIQNPRYQVTQFGKPVTLSCSQTLNHNVMYWYQQKSSQAPKLLFHYYDKDFNNEADTPDNFQSRRPNTSFCFLDIRSPGLGDTAMYLCATSRESDRDNEQFFGPGTRLTVL.

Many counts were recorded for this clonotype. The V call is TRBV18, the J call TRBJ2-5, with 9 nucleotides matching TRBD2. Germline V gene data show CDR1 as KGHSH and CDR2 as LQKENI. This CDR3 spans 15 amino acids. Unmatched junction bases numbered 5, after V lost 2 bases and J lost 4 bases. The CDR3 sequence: CASSPGIAGAETQYF. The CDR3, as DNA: TGTGCCAGCTCACCAGGGATAGCGGGAGCAGAGACCCAGTACTTC. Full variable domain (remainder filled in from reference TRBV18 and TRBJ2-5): NAGVMQNPRHLVRRRGQEARLRCSPMKGHSHVYWYRQLPEEGLKFMVYLQKENIIDESGMPKERFSAEFPKEGPSILRIQQVVRGDSAAYFCASSPGIAGAETQYFGPGTRLLVL.

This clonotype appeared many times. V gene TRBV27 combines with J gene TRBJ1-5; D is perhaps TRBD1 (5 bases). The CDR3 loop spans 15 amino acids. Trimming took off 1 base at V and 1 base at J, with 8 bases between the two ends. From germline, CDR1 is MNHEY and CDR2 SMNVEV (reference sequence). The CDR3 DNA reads TGTGCCAGCAGTTTATGGGGGGTGAGCAATCAGCCCCAGCATTTT. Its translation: CASSLWGVSNQPQHF.

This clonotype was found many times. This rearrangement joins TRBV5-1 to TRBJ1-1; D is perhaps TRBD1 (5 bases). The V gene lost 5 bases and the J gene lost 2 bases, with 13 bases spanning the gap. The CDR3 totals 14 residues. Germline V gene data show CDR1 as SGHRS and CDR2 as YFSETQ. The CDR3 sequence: CASSRQGPNTEAFF. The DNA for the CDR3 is TGCGCCAGCAGTCGTCAGGGACCCAACACTGAAGCTTTCTTT.

CDR3 amino acids: CASSPGSGRGYEQFF. In DNA form, the CDR3 reads TGTGCCAGCAGCCCCGGGTCGGGGAGAGGCTATGAGCAGTTCTTC. The V gene is TRBV7-2, the J gene TRBJ2-1, with a weak D call TRBD2 (5 bases). The CDR3 has 15 amino acids. Per the germline V gene, CDR1 is SGHTA and CDR2 is FQGNSA. Trimming took off 5 bases at V and 8 bases at J, with 19 bases between the two ends.

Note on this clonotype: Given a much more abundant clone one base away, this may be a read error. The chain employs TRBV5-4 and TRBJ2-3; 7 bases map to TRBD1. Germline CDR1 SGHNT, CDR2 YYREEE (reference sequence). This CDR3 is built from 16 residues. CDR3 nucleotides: TGTGCCAGCAGCTTATTAACTAGAGGGGGCACAGATACGCGGTATTTT. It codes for CASSLLTRGGTDTRYF.

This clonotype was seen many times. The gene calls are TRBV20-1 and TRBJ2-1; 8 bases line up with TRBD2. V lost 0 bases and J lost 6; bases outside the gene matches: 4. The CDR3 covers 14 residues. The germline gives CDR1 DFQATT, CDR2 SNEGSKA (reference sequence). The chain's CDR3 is CSARDGLAGNEQFF. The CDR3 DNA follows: TGCAGTGCTAGAGACGGACTAGCTGGCAATGAGCAGTTCTTC.

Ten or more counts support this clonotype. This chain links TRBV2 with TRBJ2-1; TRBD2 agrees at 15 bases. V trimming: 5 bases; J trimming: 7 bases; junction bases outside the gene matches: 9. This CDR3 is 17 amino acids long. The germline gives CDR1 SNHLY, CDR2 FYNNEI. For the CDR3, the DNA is TGTGCCAGCAGTAAACGGACTAGCGGGAGGGCCTTTAATGAGCAGTTCTTC. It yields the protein CASSKRTSGRAFNEQFF. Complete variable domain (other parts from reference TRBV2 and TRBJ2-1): EPEVTQTPSHQVTQMGQEVILRCVPISNHLYFYWYRQILGQKVEFLVSFYNNEISEKSEIFDDQFSVERPDGSNFTLKIRSTKLEDSAMYFCASSKRTSGRAFNEQFFGPGTRLTVL.

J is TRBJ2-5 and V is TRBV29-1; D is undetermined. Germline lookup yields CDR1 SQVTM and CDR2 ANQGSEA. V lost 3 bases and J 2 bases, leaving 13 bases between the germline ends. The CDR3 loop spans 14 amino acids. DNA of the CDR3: TGCAGCGTTGAGCCCATGAAGGGACAAGAGACCCAGTACTTC. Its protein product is CSVEPMKGQETQYF.